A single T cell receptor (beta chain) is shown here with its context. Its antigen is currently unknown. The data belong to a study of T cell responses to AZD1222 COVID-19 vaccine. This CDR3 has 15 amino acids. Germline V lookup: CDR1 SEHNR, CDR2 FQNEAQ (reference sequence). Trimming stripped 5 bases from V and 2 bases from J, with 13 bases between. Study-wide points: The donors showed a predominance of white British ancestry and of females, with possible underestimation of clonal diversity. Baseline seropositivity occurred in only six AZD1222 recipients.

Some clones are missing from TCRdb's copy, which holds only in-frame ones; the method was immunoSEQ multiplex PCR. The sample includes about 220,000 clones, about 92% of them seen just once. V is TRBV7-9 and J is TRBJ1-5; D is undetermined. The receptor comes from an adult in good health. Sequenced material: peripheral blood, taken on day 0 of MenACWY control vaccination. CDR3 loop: CASSPGVIGNQPQHF. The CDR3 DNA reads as TGTGCCAGCAGCCCCGGAGTTATCGGCAATCAGCCCCAGCATTTT. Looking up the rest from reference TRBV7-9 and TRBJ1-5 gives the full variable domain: DTGVSQNPRHKITKRGQNVTFRCDPISEHNRLYWYRQTLGQGPEFLTYFQNEAQLEKSRLLSDRFSAERPKGSFSTLEIQRTEQGDSAMYLCASSPGVIGNQPQHFGDGTRLSIL.